These 22 T cell receptor beta chains came from one sample sequenced in a study of immune heterogeneity within non-small cell lung tumors. TCR beta CDR3 regions came from multiplex PCR with 32 forward V and 13 reverse J primers. TCRdb used MiXCR to reprocess the multiplex PCR reads, holding one entry per CDR3 protein. The sample has about 13,000 distinct CDR3 sequences; under 30% are singletons. The template consisted of bulk tumor genomic DNA, with roughly 0.6 ug used per sample. Spaced far apart, several biopsies were taken from each primary tumor during surgery. Curative surgical treatment was performed in patients who had newly diagnosed, untreated non-small cell lung cancer. Sequencing used lung tumor tissue. The origin of the receptors is a man aged 45 to 65 with non-small cell lung cancer.

The J gene is TRBJ1-2, the V gene TRBV7-9; the match to TRBD1 covers 9 bases. CDR1 is SEHNR, CDR2 FQNEAQ, per germline (reference sequence). V shed 6 bases, J shed 7 bases, and the junction held 6 bases outside the gene matches. This CDR3 region has 13 residues. CDR3 loop: CASRPQGASGYTF. The CDR3 bases are TGTGCCAGCAGGCCACAGGGGGCTAGTGGCTACACCTTC.

A remark on this clonotype: A much bigger clone sits one base away, suggesting this may be a read error. The chain carries TRBV11-2 and TRBJ1-6; TRBD1 agrees at 9 bases. The V gene's germline CDR1 is SGHAT and CDR2 FQNNGV. The CDR3 has 15 residues. The CDR3 loop reads CARSSDRGLSSPLHF. DNA of the CDR3: TGTGCCAGAAGCTCGGACAGGGGCTTGTCCTCACCCCTCCACTTT.

This clonotype appeared many times. The gene calls are TRBV20-1 and TRBJ2-3; 8 bases line up with TRBD2. Trimming cost V 0 bases and J 0 bases; bases outside gene matches: 5. CDR3 length: 16 amino acids. Germline V gene data show CDR1 as DFQATT and CDR2 as SNEGSKA (reference sequence). The DNA of the CDR3 is TGCAGTGCTAGAGACCCCAGCGGGGGTAGCACAGATACGCAGTATTTT. This encodes CSARDPSGGSTDTQYF.

This clonotype came up many times. The chain joins TRBV29-1 to TRBJ1-5; D is unresolved. Trimming cost V 4 bases and J 3 bases, with 10 bases left between them. Germline V gene lookup returns CDR1 SQVTM and CDR2 ANQGSEA. There are 13 residues in the CDR3. The CDR3 reads CSVAWGVNQPQHF. CDR3 bases: TGCAGCGTTGCCTGGGGAGTCAATCAGCCCCAGCATTTT.

The table lists this clonotype with many counts. The chain couples TRBV7-2 to TRBJ2-1; D gene uncertain. The germline V gene encodes CDR1 SGHTA and CDR2 FQGNSA. The CDR3 loop spans 12 amino acids. Trimming removed 7 bases from V and 8 bases from J, with 12 bases in between. The DNA for the CDR3 is TGTGCCAGCACCGATTCTAGGGATGAGCAGTTCTTC. Residues: CASTDSRDEQFF.

Ten or more counts support this clonotype. This sequence joins TRBV3-1 and TRBJ1-2; D remains unclear. Looked up from germline, CDR1 is LGHDT and CDR2 is YNNKEL (reference sequence). Trimming pared 4 bases from V and 3 bases from J, leaving 21 bases between. CDR3 size: 17 residues. The CDR3 spells CASSPTPLAGQYYGYTF. In nucleotides, the CDR3 is TGTGCCAGCAGCCCTACTCCTCTCGCCGGGCAGTACTATGGCTACACCTTC.

This clonotype has only a few counts. The junction does not match germline at one end; this may be a read error. The chain carries TRBV18 and TRBJ2-3; D uncertain. Germline V gene sequence: CDR1 KGHSH, CDR2 LQKENI. The CDR3 runs 14 residues. CDR3 in amino acids: CASSPRISTDTQYF. The DNA for the CDR3 is TGTGCCAGCTCCCCACGGATTTCGACAGATACGCAGTATTTT. The full variable domain, in which reference TRBV18 and TRBJ2-3 provide the parts outside the CDR3, is NAGVMQNPRHLVRRRGQEARLRCSPMKGHSHVYWYRQLPEEGLKFMVYLQKENIIDESGMPKERFSAEFPKEGPSILRIQQVVRGDSAAYFCASSPRISTDTQYFGPGTRLTVL.

Relative to its sample, this clonotype is medium-sized. The chain uses TRBV28 and TRBJ1-5; 12 bases map to TRBD1. CDR3 length: 20 amino acids. Trimming removed 1 base from V and 1 base from J; junction bases left unmatched: 11. Germline CDR1 and CDR2: MDHEN and SYDVKM. The CDR3 loop reads CASSLFGGTGGAESNQPQHF. CDR3 DNA sequence: TGTGCCAGCAGTTTATTCGGAGGGACAGGGGGCGCCGAGAGCAATCAGCCCCAGCATTTT.

A word on this clonotype: A much larger clone differs by one base, so this may be a read error. The chain employs TRBV7-7 and TRBJ2-7; perhaps TRBD2 as D (5 bases). CDR1 and CDR2 from the germline V gene are SSHAT and FNYEAQ (reference sequence). There are 13 residues in the CDR3. In DNA, the CDR3 is TGTTCTAGCAGCCGCGGACCGGGCGGGGAGCAGTACTTC. Translation gives CSSSRGPGGEQYF.

By sample share, this clonotype is medium-sized. The chain carries TRBV6-1 and TRBJ1-1; 9 nucleotides match TRBD1. The ends lost 10 bases at V and 12 bases at J; junction bases unmatched: 6. Germline-derived CDR1 and CDR2 are MNHNS and SASEGT. CDR3 length: 10 amino acids. The CDR3 loop reads CATLTGGSFF. The DNA for the CDR3 is TGTGCCACTCTGACAGGGGGGTCTTTCTTT.

Concerning this clonotype itself: A junction end diverges from the germline sequence, so it may reflect a read error. The chain employs TRBV3-1 and TRBJ2-2; the D is unclear. Germline CDR1 and CDR2: LGHDT and YNNKEL (reference sequence). CDR3 length equals 14 residues. The CDR3 sequence: CANSQALNTGELFF. The CDR3 DNA sequence: TGTGCCAACAGCCAAGCACTGAACACCGGGGAGCTGTTTTTT. Full variable domain (remainder filled in from reference TRBV3-1 and TRBJ2-2): DTAVSQTPKYLVTQMGNDKSIKCEQNLGHDTMYWYKQDSKKFLKIMFSYNNKELIINETVPNRFSPKSPDKAHLNLHINSLELGDSAVYFCANSQALNTGELFFGEGSRLTVL.

This clonotype was seen a single time. The junction shows a germline mismatch at one end, possibly a read error. The chain employs TRBV12-3 or TRBV12-4 and TRBJ2-3; tentatively, D is TRBD1 (6 bases). The CDR3 has 16 residues. The CDR3: CASSLAGSRGTDTQSF. CDR3 in DNA: TGTGCCAGCAGTTTAGCGGGGAGCAGGGGTACAGATACGCAGTCTTTT.

This clonotype is medium-sized within its sample. The V and J genes are TRBV7-6 and TRBJ2-7; D uncertain. The V gene's germline CDR1 is SGHVS and CDR2 FNYEAQ. With 0 bases removed from V and 3 bases from J, the gap between germline ends came to 6 bases. The CDR3 has 13 residues. The chain's CDR3 is CASSLASDYEQYF. The CDR3 nucleotides are TGTGCCAGCAGCTTAGCTTCAGACTACGAGCAGTACTTC.

The V gene is TRBV18, the J gene TRBJ1-1; TRBD1 aligns across 7 bases. This CDR3 is 16 amino acids long. Germline CDR1 KGHSH, CDR2 LQKENI. J gave up 7 bases and V 2 bases, and 13 bases lay outside the gene matches. CDR3 bases: TGTGCCAGCTCACCAGGGTCCCAGGGGGGAAGGGGTGAAGCTTTCTTT. Its translation is CASSPGSQGGRGEAFF.

This clonotype was recorded once. A much larger clonotype is one base distant, so this may be a read error. The J gene is TRBJ1-2, the V gene TRBV19, with TRBD1 identical over 10 bases. This CDR3 contains 15 residues. Germline CDR1 and CDR2: LNHDA and SQIVND (reference sequence). CDR3 in amino acids: CAISIGGTGAYGYTF. In DNA form, the CDR3 reads TGTGCCATTAGTATAGGAGGGACAGGGGCCTATGGCTACACCTTC.

This clonotype was seen more than once but under ten times. Being one base from a much bigger clone, this may be a read error. The CDR3 nucleotides are TGTGCCATCAGTGAGCCTGAACTTCCCGCTGAAGCTTTCTTT. Amino acid sequence: CAISEPELPAEAFF. The J gene is TRBJ1-1, the V gene TRBV10-3, with D unclear. Germline V gene lookup returns CDR1 ENHRY and CDR2 SYGVKD. Trimming cost V 2 bases and J 6 bases, with 13 bases left between them. The CDR3 loop spans 14 amino acids.

This clonotype turned up a few times. The rearrangement links TRBV5-4 to TRBJ1-1; the D is unclear. The CDR3 covers 12 residues. V was shortened by 0 bases and J by 10 bases, with 10 bases between the two germline ends. Germline V CDR1 and CDR2: SGHNT, YYREEE (reference sequence). Here the CDR3 reads CASSLDGRSAFF. DNA of the CDR3: TGTGCCAGCAGCTTGGACGGGCGTTCAGCTTTCTTT. The full variable domain, with the rest looked up from reference TRBV5-4 and TRBJ1-1, is ETGVTQSPTHLIKTRGQQVTLRCSSQSGHNTVSWYQQALGQGPQFIFQYYREEENGRGNFPPRFSGLQFPNYSSELNVNALELDDSALYLCASSLDGRSAFFGQGTRLTVV.

This clonotype was counted many times. J is TRBJ2-7 and V is TRBV20-1, with 8 bases identical to TRBD2. Germline CDR1 is DFQATT and CDR2 is SNEGSKA (reference sequence). The CDR3 spans 16 residues. J lost 0 bases, V lost 0 bases, and 7 bases had no gene match. The CDR3 nucleotides are TGCAGTGCTAGAGATAGCCTAGCGGGTGTCTCCTACGAGCAGTACTTC. Its translation: CSARDSLAGVSYEQYF.

Comment on this clonotype: This may come from a read error, since a much larger clone is one base off. The J gene is TRBJ1-6, the V gene TRBV10-3, with TRBD1 as a possible D gene (6 bases). This CDR3 contains 16 residues. Germline V CDR1 and CDR2: ENHRY, SYGVKD. The CDR3 DNA sequence: TGTGTCACGGATCCTGGGGGGGGGCGGTCCGAATCACCCCTCCACTTT. It codes for CVTDPGGGRSESPLHF.

At least ten counts were recorded for this clonotype. V and J are TRBV3-1 and TRBJ1-6, with 7 bases identical to TRBD1. This CDR3 is built from 15 residues. CDR1 is LGHDT, CDR2 YNNKEL, per germline (reference sequence). With V trimmed by 5 bases and J by 9 bases, 10 bases remained unmatched. CDR3 in DNA: TGTGCCAGCAGCGGAAGAGGGACAGTACCTTCACCCCTCCACTTT. Protein sequence: CASSGRGTVPSPLHF.

This clonotype was seen ten or more times. The genes are TRBV2 and TRBJ1-1; a weak D match, TRBD1 (5 bases). V lost 6 bases, J lost 0 bases, and 8 bases lay in between. The CDR3 totals 13 residues. Germline-derived CDR1 and CDR2 are SNHLY and FYNNEI. The CDR3 nucleotides are TGTGCCAGCAGGGGGCATTTGAACACTGAAGCTTTCTTT. It codes for CASRGHLNTEAFF.

This clonotype is termed medium-sized. The rearrangement links TRBV30 to TRBJ1-6; TRBD1 matches at 8 bases. Germline CDR1 and CDR2: GTSNPN and SVGIG (reference sequence). The CDR3 covers 19 residues. With V trimmed by 0 bases and J by 9 bases, 19 bases remained unmatched. The CDR3 bases are TGTGCCTGGAGTGTGTCCGGGACAGGCAGTGTAATCGGTCGTTCACCCCTCCACTTT. Residues: CAWSVSGTGSVIGRSPLHF.